The TCR beta chain described here comes from a study of preoperative IRX-2 immunotherapy in early breast cancer. The repertoire was sequenced with immunoSEQ multiplex PCR; TCRdb's copy has only in-frame clones and lacks some. The data show fewer than 40,000 clones, roughly 86% seen once. Deletions cut 0 bases from V and 5 bases from J, with 8 bases between. This CDR3 is 14 amino acids long. CDR1 is SGHNT and CDR2 is YENEEA in the germline V gene. Treatment noted: preoperative locoregional IRX-2 cytokine immunotherapy. Samples came from a phase Ib trial of preoperative locoregional IRX-2 cytokine immunotherapy.

J is TRBJ1-5 and V is TRBV11-3; D gene uncertain. This receptor was obtained from a human donor with breast cancer. Sequenced here: tumor tissue, sampled after IRX-2 immunotherapy. Written as DNA, the CDR3 is TGTGCCAGCAGCTTAGATAGCCACTATCAGCCCCAGCATTTT. Encoded protein: CASSLDSHYQPQHF.